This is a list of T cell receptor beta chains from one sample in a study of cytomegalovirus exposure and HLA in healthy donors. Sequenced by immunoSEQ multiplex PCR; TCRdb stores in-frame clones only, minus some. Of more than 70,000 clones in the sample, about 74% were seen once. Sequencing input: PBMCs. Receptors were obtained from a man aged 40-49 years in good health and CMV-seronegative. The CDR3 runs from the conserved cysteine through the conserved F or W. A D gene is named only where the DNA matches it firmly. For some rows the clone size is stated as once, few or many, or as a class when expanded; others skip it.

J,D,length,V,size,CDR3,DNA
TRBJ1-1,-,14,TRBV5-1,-,CASSASGFDTEAFF,TGCGCCAGCTCCGCCTCGGGTTTCGACACTGAAGCTTTCTTT
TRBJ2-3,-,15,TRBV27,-,CASSLSIYRTDTQYF,TGTGCCAGCAGTTTGTCAATCTATCGCACAGATACGCAGTATTTT
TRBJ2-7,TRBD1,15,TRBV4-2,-,CASSQGTGGPYEQYF,TGTGCCAGCAGCCAGGGGACAGGCGGCCCCTACGAGCAGTACTTC
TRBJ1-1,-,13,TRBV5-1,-,CASSLDGSGMAFF,TGCGCCAGCAGCTTGGATGGTTCAGGGATGGCTTTCTTT
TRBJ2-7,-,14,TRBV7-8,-,CASSLAPRSYEQYF,TGTGCCAGCAGCTTAGCTCCCCGATCCTACGAGCAGTACTTC
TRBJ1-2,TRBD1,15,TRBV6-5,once,CASTTTRDRSYGYTF,TGTGCCAGCACCACAACCAGGGACAGGTCTTATGGCTACACCTTC
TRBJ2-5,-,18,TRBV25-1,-,CASSPLHPLASRWGTQYF,TGTGCCAGCAGTCCGCTACACCCATTAGCGTCCCGGTGGGGGACCCAGTACTTC
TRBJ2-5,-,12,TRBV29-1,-,CSVWRNQETQYF,TGCAGTGTGTGGCGGAACCAAGAGACCCAGTACTTC
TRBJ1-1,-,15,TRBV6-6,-,CASSYATGRGTEAFF,TGTGCCAGCAGTTATGCGACAGGAAGGGGCACTGAAGCTTTCTTT
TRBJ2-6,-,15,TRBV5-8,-,CASSFRRSGANVLTF,TGTGCCAGCAGCTTTCGGCGGTCTGGGGCCAACGTCCTGACTTTC
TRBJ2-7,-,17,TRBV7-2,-,CASSRFLPGGSSYEQYF,TGTGCCAGCAGCCGGTTCCTTCCTGGCGGAAGCTCCTACGAGCAGTACTTC